Included here is one TCR beta chain sequence, with context. Its target antigen remains unknown. The record has no base qualities; no much larger clone is one base away. Trimming takes 5 bases off V and 5 bases off J; junction bases not matched to a gene: 8. Inclusive of the bounding cysteine and phenylalanine, the CDR3 is 17 residues long. Left in the record is the CDR3 DNA by itself, 51 bases read in frame from the first base. The germline V gene (reference sequence) supplies CDR1 LNHDA and CDR2 SQIVND. The library relied on the immunoSEQ multiplex PCR assay. Sourced from immuneACCESS, this table was stored by TCRdb with only in-frame sequences that have V and J called. A share of the clones is absent; for the studies checked, an unresolved V gene accounts for under half, and the remainder has no known explanation. The sample table records some 80,000 clones; roughly 90% of these occur just once. The ten top clones hold approximately 0.88% of the sample.

The data are from a study of T cell changes during pregnancy in multiple sclerosis (dated by TCRdb to the late 2010s). About the study as a whole: The study examined how the T cell repertoire changed over the course of pregnancy in women with multiple sclerosis.

Source: peripheral blood, taken in the first trimester of pregnancy. The rearrangement joined TRBV19 to TRBJ1-6; 11 bases in between match TRBD1. The receptor's source is a female donor in good health, enrolled as a control in a pregnancy study. The nucleotide sequence is given as TGTGCCAGTAGTCGCTGGACAGGGGGCTTAAATAATTCACCCCTCCACTTT. It encodes CASSRWTGGLNNSPLHF.